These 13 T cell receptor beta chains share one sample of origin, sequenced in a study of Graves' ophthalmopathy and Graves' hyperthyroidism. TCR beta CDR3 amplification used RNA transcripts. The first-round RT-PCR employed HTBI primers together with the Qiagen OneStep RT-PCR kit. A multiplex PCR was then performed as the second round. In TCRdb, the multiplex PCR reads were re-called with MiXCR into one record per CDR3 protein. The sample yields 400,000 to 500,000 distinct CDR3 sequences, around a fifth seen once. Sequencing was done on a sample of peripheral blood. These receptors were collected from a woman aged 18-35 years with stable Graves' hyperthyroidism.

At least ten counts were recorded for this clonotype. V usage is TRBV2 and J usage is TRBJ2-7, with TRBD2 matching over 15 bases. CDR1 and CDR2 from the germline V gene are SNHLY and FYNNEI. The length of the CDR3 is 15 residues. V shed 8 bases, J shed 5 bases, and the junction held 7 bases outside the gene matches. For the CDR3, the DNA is TGTGCCAGCGGCGGGACTAGCGGGAGGTTCAACGAGCAGTACTTC. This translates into CASGGTSGRFNEQYF.

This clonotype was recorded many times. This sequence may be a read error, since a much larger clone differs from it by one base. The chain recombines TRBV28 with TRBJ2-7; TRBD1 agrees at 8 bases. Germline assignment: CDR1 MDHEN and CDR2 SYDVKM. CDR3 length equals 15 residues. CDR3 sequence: CANSLGRGRPYEQYF. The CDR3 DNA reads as TGTGCCAACAGTTTAGGCAGGGGGCGTCCCTACGAGCAGTACTTC.

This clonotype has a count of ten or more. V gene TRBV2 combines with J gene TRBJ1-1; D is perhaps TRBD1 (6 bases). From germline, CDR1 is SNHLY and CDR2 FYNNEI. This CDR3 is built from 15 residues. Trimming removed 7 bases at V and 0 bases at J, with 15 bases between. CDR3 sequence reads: CASKIEGVMNTEAFF. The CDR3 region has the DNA TGTGCCAGCAAGATTGAGGGGGTTATGAACACTGAAGCTTTCTTT.

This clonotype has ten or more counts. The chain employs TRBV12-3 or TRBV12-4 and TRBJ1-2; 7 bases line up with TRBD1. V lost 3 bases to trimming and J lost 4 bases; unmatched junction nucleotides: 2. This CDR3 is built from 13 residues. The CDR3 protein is CASSFGTAYGYTF. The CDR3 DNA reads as TGTGCCAGCAGTTTCGGGACAGCCTATGGCTACACCTTC.

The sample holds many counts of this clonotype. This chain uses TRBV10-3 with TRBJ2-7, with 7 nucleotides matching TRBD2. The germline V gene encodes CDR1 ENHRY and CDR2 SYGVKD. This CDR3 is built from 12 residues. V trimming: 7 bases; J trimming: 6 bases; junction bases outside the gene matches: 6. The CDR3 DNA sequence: TGTGCCATCACGGGGGAGGGTTCCGAGCAGTACTTC. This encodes CAITGEGSEQYF.

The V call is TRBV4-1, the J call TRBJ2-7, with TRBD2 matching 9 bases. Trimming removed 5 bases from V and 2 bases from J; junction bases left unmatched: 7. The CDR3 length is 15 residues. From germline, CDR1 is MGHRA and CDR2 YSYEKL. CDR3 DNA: TGCGCCAGCAGCGCCCCGACTAGCGGAGCCTACGAGCAGTACTTC. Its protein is CASSAPTSGAYEQYF.

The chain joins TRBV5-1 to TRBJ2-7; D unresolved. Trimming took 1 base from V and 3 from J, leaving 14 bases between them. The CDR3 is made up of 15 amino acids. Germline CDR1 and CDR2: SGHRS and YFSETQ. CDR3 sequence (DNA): TGCGCCAGCAGCTTGCACCCCTGGACGAACTACGAGCAGTACTTC. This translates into CASSLHPWTNYEQYF.

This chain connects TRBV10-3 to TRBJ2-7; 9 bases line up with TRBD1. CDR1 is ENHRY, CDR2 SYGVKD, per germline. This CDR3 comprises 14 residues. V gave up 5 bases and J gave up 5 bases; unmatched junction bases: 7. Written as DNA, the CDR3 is TGTGCCATCAGTTCCGGGACAGGGACCGACGAGCAGTACTTC. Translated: CAISSGTGTDEQYF.

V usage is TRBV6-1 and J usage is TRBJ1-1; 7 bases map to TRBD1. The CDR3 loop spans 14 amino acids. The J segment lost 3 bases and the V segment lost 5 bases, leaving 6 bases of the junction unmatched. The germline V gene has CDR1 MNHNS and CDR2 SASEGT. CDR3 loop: CASSPTGADTEAFF. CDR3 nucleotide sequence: TGTGCCAGCAGTCCAACAGGGGCTGACACTGAAGCTTTCTTT.

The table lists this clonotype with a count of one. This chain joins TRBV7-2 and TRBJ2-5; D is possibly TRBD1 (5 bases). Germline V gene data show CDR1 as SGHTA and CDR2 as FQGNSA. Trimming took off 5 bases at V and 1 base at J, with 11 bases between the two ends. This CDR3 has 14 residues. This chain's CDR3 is CASSPWGSQETQYF. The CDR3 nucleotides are TGTGCCAGCAGCCCATGGGGCAGCCAAGAGACCCAGTACTTC.

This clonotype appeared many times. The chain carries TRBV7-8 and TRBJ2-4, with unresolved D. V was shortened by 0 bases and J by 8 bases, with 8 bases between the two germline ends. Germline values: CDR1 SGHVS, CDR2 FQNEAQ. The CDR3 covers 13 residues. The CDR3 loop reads CASSLAGWDIQYF. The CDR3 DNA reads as TGTGCCAGCAGCTTAGCGGGCTGGGACATTCAGTACTTC.

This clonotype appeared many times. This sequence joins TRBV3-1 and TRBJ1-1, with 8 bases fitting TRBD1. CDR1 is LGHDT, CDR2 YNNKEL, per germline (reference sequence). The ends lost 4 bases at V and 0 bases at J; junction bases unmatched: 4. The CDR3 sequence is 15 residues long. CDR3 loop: CASSRAGGMNTEAFF. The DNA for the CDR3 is TGTGCCAGCAGCCGCGCAGGGGGCATGAACACTGAAGCTTTCTTT.

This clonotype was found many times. The CDR3 DNA reads TGTGCCATCAGTGAGTCCGGGGGATATAGCAATCAGCCCCAGCATTTT. Its translation: CAISESGGYSNQPQHF. The V gene is TRBV10-3, the J gene TRBJ1-5, with D possibly TRBD1 on 5 matching bases. This CDR3 has 16 residues. V was trimmed by 0 bases and J by 0 bases, leaving 9 bases between them. The germline CDR1 and CDR2 sequences are ENHRY and SYGVKD.